A selection of T cell receptor beta chains follows, all from one sample in a study of blood T cell repertoires in COVID-19. Repertoires were generated with immunoSEQ multiplex PCR, while TCRdb's copy carries only in-frame clones and drops some. This table has about 160,000 clones, roughly 90% appearing once. Sequencing was done on a sample of peripheral blood. Every receptor here comes from a man in his fifties with acute or convalescent COVID-19. CDR3s include the opening cysteine and the closing phenylalanine or tryptophan. Part of the rows lack a size; the others show once, few, many or a class for expanded clones.

clone size: .
J gene: TRBJ1-2
V gene: TRBV7-2
CDR3 protein: CASSLTRAANYGYTF

clone size: once
J gene: TRBJ2-6
V gene: TRBV7-9
CDR3 protein: CASAGSGANVLTF

clone size: .
J gene: TRBJ2-2
V gene: TRBV10-3
CDR3 protein: CAITGTSSGELFF

clone size: .
J gene: TRBJ2-3
V gene: TRBV28
CDR3 protein: CASSLYRDTQYF

clone size: .
J gene: TRBJ1-1
V gene: TRBV9
CDR3 protein: CASSPGGTGAQLEAFF

clone size: .
J gene: TRBJ2-3
V gene: TRBV28
CDR3 protein: CASSLRQGRTDTQYF

clone size: .
J gene: TRBJ1-4
V gene: TRBV5-1
CDR3 protein: CASSGDSPNEKLFF

clone size: .
J gene: TRBJ2-3
V gene: TRBV9
CDR3 protein: CASGRKGVSTDTQYF

clone size: .
J gene: TRBJ1-2
V gene: TRBV24-1
CDR3 protein: CATSDRTGFRGYTF

clone size: .
J gene: TRBJ1-1
V gene: TRBV7-9
CDR3 protein: CASSFKNTEAFF

clone size: .
J gene: TRBJ2-1
V gene: TRBV6-5
CDR3 protein: CASIPTRSSYNEQFF

clone size: .
J gene: TRBJ2-1
V gene: TRBV28
CDR3 protein: CASLAGGPSYNEQFF

clone size: few
J gene: TRBJ1-5
V gene: TRBV19
CDR3 protein: CASSKQINQPQHF

clone size: .
J gene: TRBJ1-2
V gene: TRBV5-1
CDR3 protein: CASSPGQRSPSYGYTF

clone size: .
J gene: TRBJ2-3
V gene: TRBV15
CDR3 protein: CATSRPVPAGGRRDTQYF

clone size: once
J gene: TRBJ2-1
V gene: TRBV4-1
CDR3 protein: CASSRIAGVRNEQFF

clone size: .
J gene: TRBJ2-5
V gene: TRBV10-3
CDR3 protein: CAISELTGIVETQYF

clone size: .
J gene: TRBJ2-3
V gene: TRBV19
CDR3 protein: CASSIDRTGTRTDTQYF

clone size: .
J gene: TRBJ2-2
V gene: TRBV6-2/TRBV6-3
CDR3 protein: CASSYSRDRNTGELFF

clone size: .
J gene: TRBJ1-1
V gene: TRBV6-6
CDR3 protein: CASRGQVGTEAFF

clone size: .
J gene: TRBJ2-2
V gene: TRBV7-2
CDR3 protein: CASSPTSNRGPNTGELFF

clone size: .
J gene: TRBJ2-7
V gene: TRBV7-9
CDR3 protein: CASSFGGTSEQYF

clone size: .
J gene: TRBJ2-3
V gene: TRBV11-1
CDR3 protein: CASSLGPSGGTDTQYF

clone size: .
J gene: TRBJ2-1
V gene: TRBV2
CDR3 protein: CASSDLAGGLGEQFF

clone size: .
J gene: TRBJ1-2
V gene: TRBV28
CDR3 protein: CASNPRTEPRYGYTF

clone size: .
J gene: TRBJ2-7
V gene: TRBV3-1/TRBV3-2
CDR3 protein: CASSQGQSAYEQYF

clone size: .
J gene: TRBJ1-5
V gene: TRBV27
CDR3 protein: CASSLWGGANNQPQHF

clone size: .
J gene: TRBJ2-3
V gene: TRBV9
CDR3 protein: CASSVAPGTDSTDTQYF

clone size: few
J gene: TRBJ2-7
V gene: TRBV28
CDR3 protein: CASSFFTWTSGNRYEQYF

clone size: .
J gene: TRBJ2-3
V gene: TRBV10-3
CDR3 protein: CAISGGTSRHTDTQYF

clone size: .
J gene: TRBJ2-1
V gene: TRBV5-1
CDR3 protein: CASSVGTGFDEQFF

clone size: .
J gene: TRBJ2-5
V gene: TRBV4-2
CDR3 protein: CASSQPGQGKETQYF

clone size: .
J gene: TRBJ1-5
V gene: TRBV28
CDR3 protein: CASSSLNQPQHF

clone size: once
J gene: TRBJ1-2
V gene: TRBV7-2
CDR3 protein: CASSEGQDPRGYTF

clone size: .
J gene: TRBJ2-1
V gene: TRBV2
CDR3 protein: CASSEPWTGGGEQFF

clone size: .
J gene: TRBJ2-7
V gene: TRBV4-1
CDR3 protein: CASSQDRGYEQYF

clone size: .
J gene: TRBJ2-5
V gene: TRBV5-1
CDR3 protein: CASSLVGSGEKETQYF

clone size: .
J gene: TRBJ1-6
V gene: TRBV30
CDR3 protein: CAWSVNGANSPLHF

clone size: .
J gene: TRBJ2-1
V gene: TRBV5-1
CDR3 protein: CASSLASSGSLYNEQFF

clone size: .
J gene: TRBJ2-7
V gene: TRBV7-6
CDR3 protein: CASSLAGVHYEQYF

clone size: .
J gene: TRBJ2-5
V gene: TRBV14
CDR3 protein: CASSPTIRARTIQETQYF

clone size: .
J gene: TRBJ2-2
V gene: TRBV7-9
CDR3 protein: CASSLNTGELFF

clone size: .
J gene: TRBJ1-3
V gene: TRBV18
CDR3 protein: CASSGGGQGAGNTIYF

clone size: once
J gene: TRBJ1-5
V gene: TRBV6-5
CDR3 protein: CASSSRQNQPQHF

clone size: .
J gene: TRBJ1-5
V gene: TRBV19
CDR3 protein: CASRLTGGHQPQHF

clone size: .
J gene: TRBJ2-7
V gene: TRBV19
CDR3 protein: CASSGDSSYEQYF

clone size: .
J gene: TRBJ2-1
V gene: TRBV19
CDR3 protein: CASSIAGAGSSYNEQFF

clone size: .
J gene: TRBJ1-1
V gene: TRBV5-1
CDR3 protein: CASSVDSSWDTEAFF